These 7 T cell receptor beta chains were sequenced from one sample in a study of OX40 agonist ivuxolimab in advanced cancers. The library was built by means of the immunoSEQ multiplex PCR assay. The table comes from immuneACCESS by way of TCRdb, which keeps in-frame sequences with V and J called. Part of the clones is missing from these tables; in studies checked, under half for an unresolved V gene and the rest for unknown reasons. The table for this sample lists 73,000 or so clones; around 85% of them were counted only once. Jointly, the top ten make up approximately 0.65% of the sample. Sample: CD4+ or CD8+ T cells sorted from blood, taken in a trial of the OX40 agonist ivuxolimab. The receptors here all came from an adult with an advanced solid tumor such as melanoma, head and neck, liver or kidney cancer.

The chain uses TRBV7-2 and TRBJ2-3; D is possibly TRBD1 (5 bases). This CDR3 spans 13 amino acids. Germline CDR1 and CDR2: SGHTA and FQGNSA. Between the trimmed V and J ends, which lost 1 base and 3 bases, there was a span of 5 bases. This chain's CDR3 is CASSLEGTDTQYF. The CDR3 DNA follows: TGTGCCAGCAGCTTAGAGGGGACAGATACGCAGTATTTT.

The chain links TRBV6-1 to TRBJ2-7, with TRBD1 matching 9 bases. This CDR3 comprises 13 residues. CDR1 and CDR2 from the germline V gene are MNHNS and SASEGT. Losses at the gene ends were 6 bases for V and 4 bases for J; bases not matched to a gene: 4. Here the CDR3 DNA reads TGTGCCAGCAGACAACAGGGGGCGTACGAGCAGTACTTC. Translating gives CASRQQGAYEQYF.

The V gene is TRBV6-5, the J gene TRBJ2-5; maybe TRBD1 (6 bases). Germline CDR1 reads MNHEY; CDR2 reads SVGAGI. The CDR3 is 13 residues long. Trimming cost V 7 bases and J 4 bases, with 13 bases left between them. The CDR3 loop reads CASTQAGVETQYF. DNA for the CDR3: TGTGCCAGCACCCAAGCAGGGGTAGAGACCCAGTACTTC.

The rearrangement links TRBV7-9 to TRBJ2-1, with 7 bases aligning to TRBD2. The V segment lost 1 base and the J segment 9 bases; nucleotides outside the gene matches: 9. CDR1 is SEHNR, CDR2 FQNEAQ, per germline (reference sequence). The CDR3 contains 15 residues. CDR3 in DNA: TGTGCCAGCAGCTTAGGCGGGGGAGACTACGGTGAGCAGTTCTTC. Residues: CASSLGGGDYGEQFF.

CDR3 protein: CASSVLGGQGLNTIYF. The CDR3 nucleotides read TGTGCCAGCAGCGTCCTCGGGGGACAGGGCTTGAACACCATATATTTT. The rearrangement links TRBV11-2 to TRBJ1-3; 9 nucleotides line up with TRBD1. The CDR3 runs 16 residues. V lost 5 bases, J lost 7 bases, and 12 bases stayed unmatched. CDR1 is SGHAT, CDR2 FQNNGV, per germline.

Written as DNA, the CDR3 is TGTGCCAGCAGCACCCCCAAGGGTGTGAAGACCCAGTACTTC. Residues: CASSTPKGVKTQYF. The gene calls are TRBV7-8 and TRBJ2-5; D not resolved. V was pared by 5 bases and J by 6 bases, with 16 bases between. CDR1 is SGHVS, CDR2 FQNEAQ, per germline. The CDR3 covers 14 residues.

The rearrangement joins TRBV6-6 to TRBJ1-2; D may be TRBD1 (5 bases). The CDR3 is made up of 12 amino acids. Trimming took off 10 bases at V and 3 bases at J, with 12 bases between the two ends. Per germline, CDR1 MNHNY and CDR2 SVGAGI (reference sequence). CDR3: CATGAGDYGYTF. The CDR3 nucleotides read TGTGCCACCGGGGCGGGAGACTATGGCTACACCTTC.